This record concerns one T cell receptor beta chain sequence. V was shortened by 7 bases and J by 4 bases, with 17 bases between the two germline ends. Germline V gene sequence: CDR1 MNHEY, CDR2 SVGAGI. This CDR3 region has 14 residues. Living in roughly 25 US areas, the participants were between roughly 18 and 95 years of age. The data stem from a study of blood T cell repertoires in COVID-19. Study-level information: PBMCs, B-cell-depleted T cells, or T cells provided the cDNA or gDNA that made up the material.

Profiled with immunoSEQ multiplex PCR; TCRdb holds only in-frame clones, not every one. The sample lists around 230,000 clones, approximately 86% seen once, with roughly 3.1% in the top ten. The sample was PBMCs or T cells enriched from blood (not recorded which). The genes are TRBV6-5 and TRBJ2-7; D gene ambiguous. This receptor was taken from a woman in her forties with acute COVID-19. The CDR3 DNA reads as TGTGCCAGCACCCCTAACTACCCTCGGTACGAGCAGTACTTC. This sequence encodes CASTPNYPRYEQYF.